The 10 T cell receptor beta chains reported below all come from one sample, sequenced in a study of shared T cell receptors in the human thymus. The repertoire was sequenced with immunoSEQ multiplex PCR; TCRdb's copy has only in-frame clones and lacks some. The repertoire includes about 380,000 clones, about 95% of them detected once, and about 0.02% sits in the top ten. The sequencing input was thymocytes. These receptors were taken from a human donor.

V usage is TRBV19 and J usage is TRBJ2-5, with 9 bases matching TRBD2. CDR1 and CDR2 from the germline V gene are LNHDA and SQIVND (reference sequence). This CDR3 contains 14 residues. With V trimmed by 4 bases and J by 3 bases, 3 bases remained unmatched. CDR3 sequence (DNA): TGTGCCAGTAGTAGAGCGGGAGGAAAAGAGACCCAGTACTTC. Residues: CASSRAGGKETQYF.

This clone was seen just once. The CDR3 spells CASSPDRLLYGYTF. The CDR3 nucleotides are TGTGCCAGCAGCCCGGACAGGCTCCTCTATGGCTACACCTTC. The rearrangement joins TRBV7-9 to TRBJ1-2; the match to TRBD1 covers 7 bases. The CDR3 contains 14 residues. The germline V gene has CDR1 SEHNR and CDR2 FQNEAQ (reference sequence). V lost 5 bases to trimming and J lost 4 bases; unmatched junction nucleotides: 7.

The chain combines TRBV30 with TRBJ2-1; D ambiguous. Trimming removed 6 bases at V and 5 bases at J, with 17 bases between. The germline CDR1 and CDR2 sequences are GTSNPN and SVGIG (reference sequence). This CDR3 is built from 14 residues. The CDR3 spells CACLGRSFDNEQFF. Written as DNA, the CDR3 is TGTGCCTGCTTAGGCAGGTCCTTTGACAATGAGCAGTTCTTC.

The chain employs TRBV5-1 and TRBJ1-2; 8 bases are shared with TRBD1. CDR1 and CDR2 from the germline V gene are SGHRS and YFSETQ. Trimming at V came to 4 bases and at J to 4 bases, leaving 12 bases not matched to a gene. CDR3 length equals 16 residues. Written as DNA, the CDR3 is TGCGCCAGCAGCCCTGGCGGACAGGGCATTCCCTATGGCTACACCTTC. Protein: CASSPGGQGIPYGYTF.

The chain has TRBV20-1 and TRBJ2-7; no clear D gene. Trimming removed 5 bases from V and 3 bases from J, with 8 bases in between. Germline lookup yields CDR1 DFQATT and CDR2 SNEGSKA (reference sequence). The CDR3 length is 11 residues. CDR3 in amino acids: CSARLGYEQYF. CDR3 in DNA: TGCAGTGCTCGACTCGGCTACGAGCAGTACTTC.

This chain connects TRBV6-1 to TRBJ2-7, with 7 bases identical to TRBD1. The length of the CDR3 is 17 residues. The junction had 15 bases not matched to a gene; V was cut back by 3 bases and J by 4 bases. Germline CDR1 and CDR2: MNHNS and SASEGT. CDR3 protein: CASSEFTTGMDRYEQYF. DNA of the CDR3: TGTGCCAGCAGTGAGTTCACGACAGGGATGGATCGTTACGAGCAGTACTTC.

This chain joins TRBV28 and TRBJ2-7; D gene uncertain. The CDR3 is 15 residues long. V was cut by 5 bases and J by 2 bases, with 16 bases left in between. Germline-derived CDR1 and CDR2 are MDHEN and SYDVKM. CDR3 amino acids: CASSMASQPPYEQYF. The CDR3 region has the DNA TGTGCCAGCAGTATGGCCTCGCAGCCACCCTACGAGCAGTACTTC.

This chain joins TRBV5-6 and TRBJ1-5; 7 nucleotides agree with TRBD1. The CDR3 covers 15 residues. V was pared by 4 bases and J by 5 bases, with 9 bases of the junction left unmatched. The V gene's germline CDR1 is SGHDT and CDR2 YYEEEE. Here the CDR3 DNA reads TGTGCCAGCAGCCTTAACCGACAGGGCCATCAGCCCCAGCATTTT. It codes for CASSLNRQGHQPQHF.

The genes are TRBV9 and TRBJ2-7; perhaps TRBD2 as D (5 bases). The germline CDR1 and CDR2 sequences are SGDLS and YYNGEE. The ends were cut back, 4 bases at V and 7 bases at J, with 18 bases in the middle. The CDR3 has 14 amino acids. CDR3 sequence reads: CASSPSGIPLEQYF. CDR3 DNA sequence: TGTGCCAGCAGCCCCTCCGGGATCCCCCTGGAGCAGTACTTC.

J is TRBJ1-4 and V is TRBV29-1; no clear D gene. The CDR3 is 11 residues long. V was clipped by 1 base and J by 7 bases, with 4 bases between them. CDR1 and CDR2 from the germline V gene are SQVTM and ANQGSEA. CDR3 sequence (DNA): TGCAGCGTTGAAGCATCTGAAAAACTGTTTTTT. Translated: CSVEASEKLFF.